Below are 17 T cell receptor beta chains sequenced from a single sample in a study of T-cell memory formation after mild COVID-19. From the 5' RACE reads, TCRdb called clonotypes with MiXCR, one entry per CDR3 protein. The sample carries about 560,000 distinct CDR3 sequences, approximately 15% recorded once. The specimen sequenced was PBMCs or a T cell subset sorted from them (not recorded which). These TCRs come from an adult woman who had mild COVID-19 (a few samples of this study predate the infection). Cell type and time point are not known.

Turning to this clonotype: One junction end does not reproduce the germline sequence, and a read error may be involved. The chain combines TRBV5-5 with TRBJ2-1, with D perhaps matching TRBD1 (5 bases). CDR1 SGHKS and CDR2 YYEKEE come from the germline V gene (reference sequence). The CDR3 spans 15 residues. This chain's CDR3 is CASSLGQGRYNEQLF. The DNA for the CDR3 is TGTGCCAGCAGCTTGGGGCAGGGAAGATACAATGAGCAGTTATTC.

The chain links TRBV10-3 to TRBJ2-7, with TRBD1 matching 11 bases. Germline CDR1 reads ENHRY; CDR2 reads SYGVKD. V gave up 5 bases and J gave up 9 bases; unmatched junction bases: 12. The CDR3 runs to 15 residues. DNA for the CDR3: TGTGCCATCAGTTCCCTGGGACAGGGGGAGAGGGGGCAGTACTTC. It is translated as CAISSLGQGERGQYF.

This clonotype was observed a handful of times. The chain has TRBV4-2 and TRBJ1-1; TRBD1 is a possible D gene (5 bases). The CDR3 is 14 amino acids. From germline, CDR1 is LGHNA and CDR2 YNFKEQ. The V end was cut by 4 bases, the J end by 3 bases, with 12 bases between. The CDR3 sequence is CASSRRQWDTEAFF. The CDR3 DNA follows: TGTGCCAGCAGCCGGCGACAGTGGGACACTGAAGCTTTCTTT.

The genes are TRBV11-2 and TRBJ2-2; 8 bases map to TRBD2. Germline V gives CDR1 SGHAT, CDR2 FQNNGV. The CDR3 contains 17 residues. V gave up 0 bases and J gave up 6 bases; unmatched junction bases: 9. The CDR3 bases are TGTGCCAGCAGCTTAGATCTCGGGACTAGTAGGTCCGGGGAGCTGTTTTTT. Translated, it gives CASSLDLGTSRSGELFF.

V usage is TRBV7-8 and J usage is TRBJ2-3, with 11 bases that match TRBD2. Trimming removed 5 bases from V and 2 bases from J; junction bases left unmatched: 6. Germline loops: CDR1 SGHVS, CDR2 FQNEAQ. CDR3 length equals 16 residues. CDR3 DNA: TGTGCCAGCAGCCCACTAGCGGGGGCTGTCACAGATACGCAGTATTTT. Encoded protein: CASSPLAGAVTDTQYF. Variable domain in full (rest from reference TRBV7-8 and TRBJ2-3): GAGVSQSPRYKVAKRGQDVALRCDPISGHVSLFWYQQALGQGPEFLTYFQNEAQLDKSGLPSDRFFAERPEGSVSTLKIQRTQQEDSAVYLCASSPLAGAVTDTQYFGPGTRLTVL.

The chain carries TRBV4-1 and TRBJ2-1; TRBD1 aligns across 8 bases. The CDR3 loop spans 16 amino acids. J was trimmed by 8 bases and V by 0 bases; bases with no gene match: 9. From germline, CDR1 is MGHRA and CDR2 YSYEKL. CDR3 amino acids: CASSQEGAGGIDEQFF. CDR3 DNA: TGCGCCAGCAGCCAAGAAGGGGCAGGGGGCATCGATGAGCAGTTCTTC.

The chain has TRBV18 and TRBJ2-5; D perhaps matches TRBD2 (6 bases). The CDR3 sequence is 14 residues long. Germline CDR1 and CDR2: KGHSH and LQKENI. Trimming removed 6 bases at V and 4 bases at J, with 15 bases between. The CDR3 sequence: CASSPFGSRETQYF. As DNA, the CDR3 is TGTGCCAGCTCTCCATTCGGGAGTCGAGAGACCCAGTACTTC.

The V and J genes are TRBV3-1 and TRBJ2-3; 14 positions match TRBD2. The CDR3 loop spans 18 amino acids. Germline V gene sequence: CDR1 LGHDT, CDR2 YNNKEL (reference sequence). V shed 1 base, J shed 6 bases, and the junction held 9 bases outside the gene matches. The CDR3 spells CASSQGLAGGPFPDTQYF. CDR3 nucleotide sequence: TGTGCCAGCAGCCAAGGACTAGCGGGGGGGCCGTTCCCCGATACGCAGTATTTT.

Regarding this clonotype: A read error may account for a junction end that differs from germline. The chain combines TRBV10-3 with TRBJ2-1; tentatively, D is TRBD2 (5 bases). From germline, CDR1 is ENHRY and CDR2 SYGVKD. The CDR3 has 16 residues. The CDR3 DNA is TGTGCCATCAGCCAAGTCCGGGGAACTTCCTCCAATGAGCAGTTCTTC. This translates into CAISQVRGTSSNEQFF.

This sequence joins TRBV7-8 and TRBJ2-2; D tentatively reads TRBD1 or TRBD2 (5 bases each). The CDR3 sequence is 13 residues long. Trimming pared 6 bases from V and 5 bases from J, leaving 10 bases between. The V gene's germline CDR1 is SGHVS and CDR2 FQNEAQ. This chain's CDR3 is CASRTRGTGELFF. The CDR3 region has the DNA TGTGCCAGCAGAACGAGGGGTACCGGGGAGCTGTTTTTT.

This clonotype was detected a few times. This rearrangement joins TRBV24-1 to TRBJ2-7, with D possibly matching TRBD1 (6 bases). The length of the CDR3 is 15 residues. The V and J ends lost 7 bases and 2 bases respectively, with 17 bases between them. The germline gives CDR1 KGHDR, CDR2 SFDVKD. As DNA, the CDR3 is TGTGCCACCAGCCACAGGGAAGAGCCTACCTACGAGCAGTACTTC. It specifies CATSHREEPTYEQYF.

This chain joins TRBV12-3 or TRBV12-4 and TRBJ2-1, with D perhaps matching TRBD1 (5 bases). CDR3 length: 15 residues. Trimming left V 5 bases short and J 6 bases short, with 17 bases between. CDR3 region: CASSRRQPDSNEQFF. CDR3 coding DNA: TGTGCCAGCAGTAGACGACAGCCCGACTCCAATGAGCAGTTCTTC.

This clonotype was recorded at least ten times. The V gene is TRBV12-3 or TRBV12-4, the J gene TRBJ1-2; 7 bases agree with TRBD1. The CDR3 is 14 amino acids. V lost 6 bases and J lost 2; bases outside the gene matches: 6. CDR3 nucleotides: TGTGCCAGCAGAAGACAGGGCGCAAACTATGGCTACACCTTC. Its translation is CASRRQGANYGYTF.

This chain joins TRBV2 and TRBJ2-7; D unresolved. The CDR3 covers 13 residues. V lost 1 base to trimming and J lost 3 bases, with 7 bases between them. CDR1 is SNHLY and CDR2 is FYNNEI in the germline V gene. CDR3 nucleotides: TGTGCCAGCAGTGAAGGGGCAGACTACGAGCAGTACTTC. It encodes CASSEGADYEQYF.

V is TRBV2 and J is TRBJ1-2; D is unresolved. Germline loops: CDR1 SNHLY, CDR2 FYNNEI. The germline V and J ends were trimmed by 2 bases and 10 bases, with 5 bases remaining between them. The CDR3 totals 10 residues. CDR3 nucleotide sequence: TGTGCCAGCAGTGAAACCGTCTACACCTTC. As protein: CASSETVYTF.

Concerning this clonotype itself: The junction shows a germline mismatch at one end, possibly a read error. The chain has TRBV29-1 and TRBJ2-5, with a possible D match to TRBD2 (6 bases). Germline V CDR1 and CDR2: SQVTM, ANQGSEA. This CDR3 spans 16 amino acids. CDR3 DNA: TGCAGCGCTGAAAGCGGGTCAGGCCGGTTCGAAGAGACCCAGTACTTC. Protein sequence: CSAESGSGRFEETQYF.

This rearrangement joins TRBV24-1 to TRBJ1-1; 10 positions match TRBD1. Germline CDR1 reads KGHDR; CDR2 reads SFDVKD. Trimming removed 5 bases from V and 3 bases from J; junction bases left unmatched: 5. The CDR3 sequence is 15 residues long. The CDR3 region is CATSGTGTGDTEAFF. Written as DNA, the CDR3 is TGTGCCACCAGTGGAACCGGGACAGGGGACACTGAAGCTTTCTTT.